Below are 3 T cell receptor beta chains sequenced from a single sample in a study of T cell responses to AZD1222 COVID-19 vaccine. Libraries were prepared by immunoSEQ multiplex PCR; TCRdb keeps only in-frame clonotypes and omits some of them. The sample shows 96,000 or so clones, roughly 88% of them seen only once. Sample: peripheral blood, taken on day 0 of AZD1222 vaccination. The receptors here all came from an adult in good health.

This clone was counted a few times. The chain couples TRBV28 to TRBJ1-3; D is ambiguous. CDR1 is MDHEN and CDR2 is SYDVKM in the germline V gene. The ends were cut back, 4 bases at V and 4 bases at J, with 17 bases in the middle. The CDR3 runs to 16 residues. CDR3 in DNA: TGTGCCAGCAGTTCCTTTGCAGACGGGAGAGGAAACACCATATATTTT. This codes for CASSSFADGRGNTIYF.

The rearrangement uses TRBV5-8 and TRBJ2-7; D perhaps matches TRBD2 (6 bases). Germline V lookup: CDR1 SGHTS, CDR2 YDEGEE. Trimming took 4 bases from V and 7 from J, leaving 27 bases between them. The CDR3 is 17 residues long. This chain's CDR3 is CASSRTQLARIEGEQYF. CDR3 in DNA: TGTGCCAGCAGCCGAACCCAACTAGCCAGAATCGAGGGGGAGCAGTACTTC.

J is TRBJ2-1 and V is TRBV28, with 8 nucleotides matching TRBD1. Trimming cost V 2 bases and J 10 bases; bases outside gene matches: 28. Germline CDR1 is MDHEN and CDR2 is SYDVKM. The CDR3 is made up of 21 amino acids. This CDR3 reads CASSLMSRRGREGPFWHEQFF. CDR3 nucleotide sequence: TGTGCCAGCAGTTTAATGTCACGCAGGGGGCGTGAAGGCCCATTCTGGCACGAGCAGTTCTTC.